This T cell receptor (beta chain) was identified during a study of cytomegalovirus exposure and HLA in healthy donors. Study observations and caveats: For most TCR beta V segments, an earlier analysis put the productive rate at about 90% or about 30% of the time. Later analysis associated a missense DCLRE1C variant with TCR beta V- and J-gene trimming. Cytomegalovirus-associated status was assigned to some 180 TCR beta chains.

Comment on this clone: Its antigen remains unknown.

The PCR ran on 60 Vbeta and 13 Jbeta primers. Method: immunoSEQ multiplex PCR; TCRdb's copy keeps in-frame clones and lacks some. The table for this sample gives around 100,000 clones. The CDR3 contains 13 residues. CDR1 and CDR2 from the germline V gene are SGHRS and YFSETQ. Between the trimmed V and J ends, which lost 2 bases and 4 bases, there was a span of 9 bases. The source of this sequence is a man over 45 in good health and CMV-seronegative. The chain links TRBV5-1 to TRBJ1-1; the D is unclear. The sequenced sample consisted of PBMCs. The CDR3 coding sequence is TGCGCCAGCAGCTTCGGGGTAAGCACTGAAGCTTTCTTT. Protein sequence: CASSFGVSTEAFF.